The source of this T cell receptor (beta chain) is a study of control samples from healthy donors and cancer patients. Only in-frame clones appear in the TCRdb table, and some are missing; sequencing was by immunoSEQ multiplex PCR. The sample shows about 410,000 clones, 75% to 95% of them seen only once. The CDR3 has 19 residues. Germline V gene lookup returns CDR1 SGHTA and CDR2 FQGNSA. With V trimmed by 0 bases and J by 4 bases, 12 bases remained unmatched. The origin of this receptor is a man aged 35-49 years with head and neck cancer. V gene TRBV7-2 combines with J gene TRBJ2-5, with 12 bases that match TRBD2. The sample consisted of PBMCs. The CDR3 region has the DNA TGTGCCAGCAGCTTAGCGCTGCTAGCGGGGGGGCGTTTTCGAGAGACCCAGTACTTC. It is translated as CASSLALLAGGRFRETQYF.